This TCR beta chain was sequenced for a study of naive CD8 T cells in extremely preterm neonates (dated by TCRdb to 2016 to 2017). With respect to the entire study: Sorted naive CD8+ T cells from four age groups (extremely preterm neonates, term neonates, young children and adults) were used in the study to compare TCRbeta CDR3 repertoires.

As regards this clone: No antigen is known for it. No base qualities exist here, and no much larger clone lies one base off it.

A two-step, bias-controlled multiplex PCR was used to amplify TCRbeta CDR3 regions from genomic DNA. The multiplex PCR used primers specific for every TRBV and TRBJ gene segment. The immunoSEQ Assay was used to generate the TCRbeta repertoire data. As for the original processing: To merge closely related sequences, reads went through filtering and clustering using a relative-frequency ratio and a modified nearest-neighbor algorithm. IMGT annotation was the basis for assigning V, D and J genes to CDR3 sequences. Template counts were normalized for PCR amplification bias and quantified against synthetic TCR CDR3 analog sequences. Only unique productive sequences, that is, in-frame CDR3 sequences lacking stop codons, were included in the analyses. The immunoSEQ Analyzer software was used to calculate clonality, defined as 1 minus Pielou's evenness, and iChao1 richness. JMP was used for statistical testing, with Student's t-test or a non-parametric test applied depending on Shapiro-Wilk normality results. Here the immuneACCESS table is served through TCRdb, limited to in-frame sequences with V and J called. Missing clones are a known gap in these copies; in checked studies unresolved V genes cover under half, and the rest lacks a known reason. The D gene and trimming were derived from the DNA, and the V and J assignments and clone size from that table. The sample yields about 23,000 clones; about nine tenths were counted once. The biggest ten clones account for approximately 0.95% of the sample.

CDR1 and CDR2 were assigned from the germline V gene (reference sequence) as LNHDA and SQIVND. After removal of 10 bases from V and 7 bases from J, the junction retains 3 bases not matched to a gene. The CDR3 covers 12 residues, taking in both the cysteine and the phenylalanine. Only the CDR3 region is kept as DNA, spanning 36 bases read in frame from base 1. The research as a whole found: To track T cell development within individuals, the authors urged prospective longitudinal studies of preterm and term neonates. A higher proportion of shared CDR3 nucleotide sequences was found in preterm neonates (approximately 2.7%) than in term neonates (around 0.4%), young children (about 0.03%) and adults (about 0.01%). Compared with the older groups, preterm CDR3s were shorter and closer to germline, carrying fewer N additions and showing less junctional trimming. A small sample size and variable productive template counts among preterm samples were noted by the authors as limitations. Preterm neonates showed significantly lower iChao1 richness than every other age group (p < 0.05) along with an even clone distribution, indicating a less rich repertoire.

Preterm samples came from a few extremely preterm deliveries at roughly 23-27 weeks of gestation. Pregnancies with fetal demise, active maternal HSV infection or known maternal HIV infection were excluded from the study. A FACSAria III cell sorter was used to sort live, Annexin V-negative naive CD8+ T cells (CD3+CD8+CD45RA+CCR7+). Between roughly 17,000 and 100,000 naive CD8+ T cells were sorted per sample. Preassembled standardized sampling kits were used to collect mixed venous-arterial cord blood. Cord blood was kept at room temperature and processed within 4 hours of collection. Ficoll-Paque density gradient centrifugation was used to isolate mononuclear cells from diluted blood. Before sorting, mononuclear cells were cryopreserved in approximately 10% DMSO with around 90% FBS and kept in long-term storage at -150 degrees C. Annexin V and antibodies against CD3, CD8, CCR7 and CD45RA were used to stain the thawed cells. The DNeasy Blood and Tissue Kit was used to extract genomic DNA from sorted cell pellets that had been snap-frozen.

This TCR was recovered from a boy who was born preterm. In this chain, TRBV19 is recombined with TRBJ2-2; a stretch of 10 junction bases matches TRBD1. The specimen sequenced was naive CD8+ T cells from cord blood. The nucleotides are TGTGCCACCGACAGGGGGCGCGGGGAGCTGTTTTTT. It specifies CATDRGRGELFF. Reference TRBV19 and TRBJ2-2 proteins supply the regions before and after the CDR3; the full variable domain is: DGGITQSPKYLFRKEGQNVTLSCEQNLNHDAMYWYRQDPGQGLRLIYYSQIVNDFQKGDIAEGYSVSREKKESFPLTVTSAQKNPTAFYLCATDRGRGELFFGEGSRLTVL.